A single TCR beta chain is shown here with its context. Method: immunoSEQ multiplex PCR; TCRdb's copy keeps in-frame clones and lacks some. The sample consists of about 120,000 clones, about 82% of them appearing once. The sample is drawn from a study of cytomegalovirus exposure and HLA in healthy donors. The V gene's germline CDR1 is MNHEY and CDR2 SVGAGI. The germline V and J ends were trimmed by 2 bases and 4 bases, with 15 bases remaining between them. The length of the CDR3 is 16 residues. The rearrangement links TRBV6-5 to TRBJ1-5; D is perhaps TRBD1 (5 bases). The TCR was taken from a man aged 18 to 30 in good health and CMV-seronegative. The sequenced sample was PBMCs. CDR3 in DNA: TGTGCCAGCAGTTACGATAACAGGTCCCGAAATCAGCCCCAGCATTTT. It is translated as CASSYDNRSRNQPQHF.